This TCR beta chain was captured by sequencing in a study of CD8 T cells in Susac syndrome. TCR beta sequencing was performed on blood CD8+ and CD4+ T cells. Relapsing-remitting disease, either stable or active, was present in the multiple sclerosis controls, who were treatment-naive patients. TEMRA cells were FACS-enriched, with CD8+ and CD4+ T cells isolated negatively. With 3 bases removed from V and 8 bases from J, the gap between germline ends came to 13 bases. Germline assignment: CDR1 LGHDT and CDR2 YNNKEL (reference sequence). The CDR3 sequence is 13 residues long. A quantity of roughly 0.5 to 1 ug RNA underwent reverse transcription using random hexamers. immunoSEQ multiplex PCR amplified TCR beta CDR3 across 54 Vbeta, 13 Jbeta. TCRdb called the immunoSEQ multiplex PCR reads again in MiXCR, with one record for every CDR3 protein. The sample lists roughly 330,000 distinct CDR3 sequences, about 90% occurring once.

This TCR was recovered from a human donor with multiple sclerosis. This chain joins TRBV3-1 and TRBJ1-2; D gene ambiguous. The sample consisted of CD4+ T cells from PBMCs. The CDR3 DNA reads as TGTGCCAGCAGCCACGGCGGACCTCAGGGCTACACCTTC. Its translation is CASSHGGPQGYTF. Full variable domain (rest looked up from reference TRBV3-1 and TRBJ1-2): DTAVSQTPKYLVTQMGNDKSIKCEQNLGHDTMYWYKQDSKKFLKIMFSYNNKELIINETVPNRFSPKSPDKAHLNLHINSLELGDSAVYFCASSHGGPQGYTFGSGTRLTVV.